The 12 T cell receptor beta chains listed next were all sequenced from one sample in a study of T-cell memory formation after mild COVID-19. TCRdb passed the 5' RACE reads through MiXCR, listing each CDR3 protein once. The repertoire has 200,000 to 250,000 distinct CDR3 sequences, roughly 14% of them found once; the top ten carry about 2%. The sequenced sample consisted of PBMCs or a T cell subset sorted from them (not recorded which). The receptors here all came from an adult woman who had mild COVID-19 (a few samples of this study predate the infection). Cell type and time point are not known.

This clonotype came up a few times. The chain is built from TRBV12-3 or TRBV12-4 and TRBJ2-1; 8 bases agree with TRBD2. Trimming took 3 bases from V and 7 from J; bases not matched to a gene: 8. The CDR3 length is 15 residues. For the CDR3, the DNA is TGTGCCAGCAGTTTCCTCCTAGCGGGTTTTAATGAGCAGTTCTTC. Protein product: CASSFLLAGFNEQFF.

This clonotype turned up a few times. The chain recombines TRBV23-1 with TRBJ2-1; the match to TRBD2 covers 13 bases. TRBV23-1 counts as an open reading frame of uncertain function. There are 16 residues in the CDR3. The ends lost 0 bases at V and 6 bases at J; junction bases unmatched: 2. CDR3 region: CASSQSTSGRSNEQFF. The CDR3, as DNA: TGCGCCAGCAGTCAATCGACTAGCGGGAGGAGCAATGAGCAGTTCTTC.

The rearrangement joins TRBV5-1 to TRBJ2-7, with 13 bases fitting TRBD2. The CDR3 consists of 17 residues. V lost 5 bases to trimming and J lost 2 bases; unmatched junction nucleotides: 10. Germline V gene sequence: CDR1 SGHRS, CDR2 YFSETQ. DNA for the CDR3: TGCGCCAGCAGACCTGGCGGACTAGCGGGGGATACCTACGAGCAGTACTTC. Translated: CASRPGGLAGDTYEQYF. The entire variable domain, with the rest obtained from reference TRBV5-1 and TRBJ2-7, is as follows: KAGVTQTPRYLIKTRGQQVTLSCSPISGHRSVSWYQQTPGQGLQFLFEYFSETQRNKGNFPGRFSGRQFSNSRSEMNVSTLELGDSALYLCASRPGGLAGDTYEQYFGPGTRLTVT.

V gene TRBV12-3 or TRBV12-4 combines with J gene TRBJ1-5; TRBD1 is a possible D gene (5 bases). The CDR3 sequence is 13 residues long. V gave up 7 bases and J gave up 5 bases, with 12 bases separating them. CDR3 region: CASTSQGYQPQHF. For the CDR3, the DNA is TGTGCCAGCACATCCCAGGGATATCAGCCCCAGCATTTT.

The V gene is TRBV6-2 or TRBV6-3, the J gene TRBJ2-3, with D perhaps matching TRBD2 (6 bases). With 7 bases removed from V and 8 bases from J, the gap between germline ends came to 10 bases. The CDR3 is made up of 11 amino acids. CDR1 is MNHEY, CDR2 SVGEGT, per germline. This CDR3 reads CASNQAGTQYF. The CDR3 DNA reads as TGTGCCAGCAACCAAGCGGGTACGCAGTATTTT.

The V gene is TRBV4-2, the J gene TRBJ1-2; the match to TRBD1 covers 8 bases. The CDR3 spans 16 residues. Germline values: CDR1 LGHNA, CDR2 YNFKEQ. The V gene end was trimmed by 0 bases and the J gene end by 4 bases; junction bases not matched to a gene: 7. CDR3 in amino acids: CASSQEYTGGIYGYTF. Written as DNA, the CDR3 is TGTGCCAGCAGCCAAGAATATACAGGGGGGATCTATGGCTACACCTTC.

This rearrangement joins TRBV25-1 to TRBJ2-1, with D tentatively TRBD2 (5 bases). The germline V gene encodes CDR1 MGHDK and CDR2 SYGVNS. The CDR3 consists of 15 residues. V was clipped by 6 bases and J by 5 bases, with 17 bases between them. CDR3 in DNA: TGTGCCAGCAGCGATGCCGGGGTCCGAGACAATGAGCAGTTCTTC. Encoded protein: CASSDAGVRDNEQFF.

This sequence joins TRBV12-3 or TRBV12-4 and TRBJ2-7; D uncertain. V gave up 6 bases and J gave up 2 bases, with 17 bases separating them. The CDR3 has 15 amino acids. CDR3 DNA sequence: TGTGCCAGCAGACCTTCCCAGAGTGTAACCTACGAGCAGTACTTC. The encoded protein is CASRPSQSVTYEQYF.

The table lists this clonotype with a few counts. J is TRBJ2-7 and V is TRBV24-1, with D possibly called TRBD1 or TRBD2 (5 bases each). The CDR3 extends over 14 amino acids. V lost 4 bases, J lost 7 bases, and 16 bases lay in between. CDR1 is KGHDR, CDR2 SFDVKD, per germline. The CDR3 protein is CATSDPGTPWEQYF. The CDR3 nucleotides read TGTGCCACCAGTGACCCCGGGACCCCTTGGGAGCAGTACTTC.

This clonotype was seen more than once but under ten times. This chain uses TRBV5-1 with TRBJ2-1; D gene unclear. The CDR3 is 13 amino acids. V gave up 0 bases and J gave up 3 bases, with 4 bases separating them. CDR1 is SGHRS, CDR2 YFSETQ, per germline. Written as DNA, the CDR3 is TGCGCCAGCAGCTTGGGGAACTACAATGAGCAGTTCTTC. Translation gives CASSLGNYNEQFF. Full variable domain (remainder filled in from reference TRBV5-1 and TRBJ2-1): KAGVTQTPRYLIKTRGQQVTLSCSPISGHRSVSWYQQTPGQGLQFLFEYFSETQRNKGNFPGRFSGRQFSNSRSEMNVSTLELGDSALYLCASSLGNYNEQFFGPGTRLTVL.

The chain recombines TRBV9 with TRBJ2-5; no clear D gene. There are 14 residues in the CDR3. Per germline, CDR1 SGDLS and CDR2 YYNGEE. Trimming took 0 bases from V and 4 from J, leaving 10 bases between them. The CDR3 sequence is CASSVGPAGETQYF. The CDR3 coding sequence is TGTGCCAGCAGCGTAGGGCCCGCTGGAGAGACCCAGTACTTC.

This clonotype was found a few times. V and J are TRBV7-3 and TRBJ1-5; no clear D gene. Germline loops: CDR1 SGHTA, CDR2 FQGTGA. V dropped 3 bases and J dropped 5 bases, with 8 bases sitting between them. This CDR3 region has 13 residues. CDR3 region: CASSFSLYQPQHF. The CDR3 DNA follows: TGTGCCAGCAGCTTCAGTCTCTATCAGCCCCAGCATTTT.